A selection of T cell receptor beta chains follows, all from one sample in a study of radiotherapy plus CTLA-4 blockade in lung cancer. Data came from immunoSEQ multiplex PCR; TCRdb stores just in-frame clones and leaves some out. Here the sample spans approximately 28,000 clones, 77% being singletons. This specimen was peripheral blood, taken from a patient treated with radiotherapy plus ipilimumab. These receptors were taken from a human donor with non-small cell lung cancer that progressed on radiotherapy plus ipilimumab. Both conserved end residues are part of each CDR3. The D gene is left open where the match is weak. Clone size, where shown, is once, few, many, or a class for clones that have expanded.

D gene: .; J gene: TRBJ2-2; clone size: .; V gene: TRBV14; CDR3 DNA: TGTGCCAGCAGCCGTATAGGGGCGAGCACCGGGGAGCTGTTTTTT; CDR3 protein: CASSRIGASTGELFF
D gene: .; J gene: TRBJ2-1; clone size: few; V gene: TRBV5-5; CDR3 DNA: TGTGCCAGCAGCTTCGGTGGAAGCAATGAGCAGTTCTTC; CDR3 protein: CASSFGGSNEQFF
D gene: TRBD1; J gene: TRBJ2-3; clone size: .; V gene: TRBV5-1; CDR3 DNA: TGCGCCAGCAGCGTGGGACAGCAGCAAGATACGCAGTATTTT; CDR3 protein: CASSVGQQQDTQYF
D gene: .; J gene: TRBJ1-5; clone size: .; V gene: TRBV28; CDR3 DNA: TGTGCCAGCAGGATACAGGGCAATCAGCCCCAGCATTTT; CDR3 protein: CASRIQGNQPQHF
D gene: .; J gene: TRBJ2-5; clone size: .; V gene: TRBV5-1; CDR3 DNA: TGCGCCAGCAGCTTGAAGGTGGCCGAGACCCAGTACTTC; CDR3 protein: CASSLKVAETQYF
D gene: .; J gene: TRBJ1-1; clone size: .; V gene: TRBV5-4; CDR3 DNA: TGTGCCAGCAGCCCCCAGGCAGGGTCGGCTGAAGCTTTCTTT; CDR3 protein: CASSPQAGSAEAFF
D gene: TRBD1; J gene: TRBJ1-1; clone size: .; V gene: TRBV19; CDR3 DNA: TGTGCCAGTAAAGGGACAGGGTACACTGAAGCTTTCTTT; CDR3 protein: CASKGTGYTEAFF
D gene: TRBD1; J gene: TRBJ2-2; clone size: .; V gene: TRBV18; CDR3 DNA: TGTGCCAGCTCACGGACAGGGGGCAACACCGGGGAGCTGTTTTTT; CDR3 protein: CASSRTGGNTGELFF
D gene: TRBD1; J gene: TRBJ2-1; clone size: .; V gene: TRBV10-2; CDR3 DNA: TGCGCCAGCTACGAGACAGGGTACCCCAATGAGCAGTTCTTC; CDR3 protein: CASYETGYPNEQFF
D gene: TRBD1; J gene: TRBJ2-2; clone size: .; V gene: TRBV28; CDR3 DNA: TGTGCCAGCAGAACCGGGACAGCGAACACCGGGGAGCTGTTTTTT; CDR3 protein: CASRTGTANTGELFF
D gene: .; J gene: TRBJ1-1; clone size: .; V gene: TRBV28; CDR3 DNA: TGTGCCAGCATGGTGAACACTGAAGCTTTCTTT; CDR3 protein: CASMVNTEAFF
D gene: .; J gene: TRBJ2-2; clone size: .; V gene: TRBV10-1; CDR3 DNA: TGCGCCAGCAGTCCGACCCTAGACCACGGGGAGCTGTTTTTT; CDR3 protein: CASSPTLDHGELFF
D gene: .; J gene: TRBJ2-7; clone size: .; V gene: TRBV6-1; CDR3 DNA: TGTGCCAGCAGTGAAGCGGGCCAGCGAGTCTCCTACGAGCAGTACTTC; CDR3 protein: CASSEAGQRVSYEQYF
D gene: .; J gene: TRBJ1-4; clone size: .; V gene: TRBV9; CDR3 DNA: TGTGCCAGCAGCGTAGGGGGAGGTGAAAAACTGTTTTTT; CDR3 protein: CASSVGGGEKLFF
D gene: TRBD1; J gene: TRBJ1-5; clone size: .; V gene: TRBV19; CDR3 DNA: TGTGCCAGTAGTATTTATCAGGGGGCACTGGATCAGCCCCAGCATTTT; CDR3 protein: CASSIYQGALDQPQHF
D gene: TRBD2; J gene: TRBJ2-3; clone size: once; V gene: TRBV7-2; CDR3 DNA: TGTGCCAGCAGCCGTAGCGGGGGGGCGTTAGATACGCAGTATTTT; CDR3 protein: CASSRSGGALDTQYF
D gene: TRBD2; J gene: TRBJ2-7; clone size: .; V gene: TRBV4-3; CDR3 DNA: TGCGCCAGCAGCCAAGCCACCGGGACTATCTACGAGCAGTACTTC; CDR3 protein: CASSQATGTIYEQYF
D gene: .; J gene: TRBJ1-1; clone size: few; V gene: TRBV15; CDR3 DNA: TGTGCCACCAGCAGAGATCGAATGGGGGGCACTGAAGCTTTCTTT; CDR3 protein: CATSRDRMGGTEAFF
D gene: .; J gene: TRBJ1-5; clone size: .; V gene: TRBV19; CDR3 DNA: TGTGCCAGTAGTGTCCGGGGCAATCAGCCCCAGCATTTT; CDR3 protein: CASSVRGNQPQHF
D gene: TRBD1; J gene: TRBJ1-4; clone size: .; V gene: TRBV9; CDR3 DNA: TGTGCCAGCAGCGTAGATGGAGGACAGGCGACTAATGAAAAACTGTTTTTT; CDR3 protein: CASSVDGGQATNEKLFF
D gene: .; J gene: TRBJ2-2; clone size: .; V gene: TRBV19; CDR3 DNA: TGTGCCAGTAGTATTGGGCGGGCATCCGGGGAGCTGTTTTTT; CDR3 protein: CASSIGRASGELFF
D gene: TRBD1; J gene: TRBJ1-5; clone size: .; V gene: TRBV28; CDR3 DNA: TGTGCCAGCAGAACCTCAGGGGGGAGTTATCAGCCCCAGCATTTT; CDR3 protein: CASRTSGGSYQPQHF
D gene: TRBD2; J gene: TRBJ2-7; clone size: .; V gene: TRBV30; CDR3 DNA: TGTGCCTGGAGCCGTAAGGGACTAGCAATGGACGAGCAGTACTTC; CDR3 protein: CAWSRKGLAMDEQYF
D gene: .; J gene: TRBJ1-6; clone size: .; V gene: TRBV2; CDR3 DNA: TGTGCCAGCAGTTCCCTAGGGGGATCTGGCAATTCACCCCTCCACTTT; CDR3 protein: CASSSLGGSGNSPLHF
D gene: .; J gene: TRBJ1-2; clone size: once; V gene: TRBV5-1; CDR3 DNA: TGCGCCAGCAGCTTGGGTGTCGGTAACTATGGCTACACCTTC; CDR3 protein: CASSLGVGNYGYTF
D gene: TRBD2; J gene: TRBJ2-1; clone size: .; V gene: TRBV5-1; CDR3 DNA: TGCGCCAGCAGCTTAACGACTAGCGGGGGGGCAGGTGAGCAGTTCTTC; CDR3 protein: CASSLTTSGGAGEQFF
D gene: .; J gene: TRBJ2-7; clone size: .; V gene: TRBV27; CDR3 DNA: TGTGCCAGCAGTCCCAGGGGACTCTACGAGCGGCAGTACTTC; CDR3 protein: CASSPRGLYERQYF
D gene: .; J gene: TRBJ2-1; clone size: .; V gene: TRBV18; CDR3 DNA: TGTGCCAGCTCACCTGATACCTACAATGAGCAGTTCTTC; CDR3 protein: CASSPDTYNEQFF
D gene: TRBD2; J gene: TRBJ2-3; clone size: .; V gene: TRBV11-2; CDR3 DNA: TGTGCCAGCCGCCAGGGGACTAGCGGTAGTACGCAGTATTTT; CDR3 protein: CASRQGTSGSTQYF
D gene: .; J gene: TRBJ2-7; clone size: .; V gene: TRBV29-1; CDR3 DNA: TGCAGCGCCGGGACCCGCTACGAGCAGTACTTC; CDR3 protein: CSAGTRYEQYF
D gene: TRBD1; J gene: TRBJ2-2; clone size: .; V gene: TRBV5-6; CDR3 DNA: TGTGCCAGCAGCAGGTCCGGGACAGGGTACACCGGGGAGCTGTTTTTT; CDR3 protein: CASSRSGTGYTGELFF
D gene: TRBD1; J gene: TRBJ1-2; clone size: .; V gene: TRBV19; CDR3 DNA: TGTGCCACCCTCGCTGAGACAGGGTCGGGCTATGGCTACACCTTC; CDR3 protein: CATLAETGSGYGYTF
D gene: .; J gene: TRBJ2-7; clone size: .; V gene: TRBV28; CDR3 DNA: TGTGCCAGCAGTCCCCCTGGACAGCGCTCCTACGAGCAGTACTTC; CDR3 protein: CASSPPGQRSYEQYF
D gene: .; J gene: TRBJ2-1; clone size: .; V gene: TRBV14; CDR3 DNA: TGTGCCAGCAGCCAAGATTCTGTGGTAGTCTCCTACAATGAGCAGTTCTTC; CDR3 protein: CASSQDSVVVSYNEQFF
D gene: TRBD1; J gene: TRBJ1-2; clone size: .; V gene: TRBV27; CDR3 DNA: TGTGCCAGCCGACTCCTAGAGGGGGCTGGTGGCTACACCTTC; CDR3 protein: CASRLLEGAGGYTF
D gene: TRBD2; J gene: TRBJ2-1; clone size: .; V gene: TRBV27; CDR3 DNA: TGTGCCAGCAGTTTATTGTCGGCTAGCGGGGCTAATGAGCAGTTCTTC; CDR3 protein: CASSLLSASGANEQFF